These 5 T cell receptor beta chains share one sample of origin, sequenced in a study of blood T cells in healthy people across ages. Using a J-beta primer mix together with a sample-barcoded 5' primer, a second PCR was run for about 6 to 11 cycles. TCRdb reprocessed the 5' RACE reads via MiXCR and lists one record per CDR3 protein. The data hold about 1.6 million distinct CDR3 sequences, with about 35% observed a single time. Specimen: blood. The receptors come from a woman between 25 and 40 years old in good health.

The genes are TRBV7-9 and TRBJ2-3, with 8 bases identical to TRBD2. This CDR3 is built from 19 residues. The germline V gene encodes CDR1 SEHNR and CDR2 FQNEAQ (reference sequence). Trimming removed 4 bases from V and 3 bases from J; junction bases left unmatched: 18. The CDR3 region is CASSSTKAGERFGTDTQYF. The DNA for the CDR3 is TGTGCCAGCAGCTCGACGAAAGCGGGAGAAAGATTTGGGACAGATACGCAGTATTTT.

V usage is TRBV9 and J usage is TRBJ2-7; D gene uncertain. Trimming left V 2 bases short and J 6 bases short, with 12 bases between. The CDR3 covers 13 residues. Per germline, CDR1 SGDLS and CDR2 YYNGEE. The CDR3 DNA follows: TGTGCCAGCAGCGTCACCTCTTCGGCCGAGCAGTACTTC. Protein sequence: CASSVTSSAEQYF.

The CDR3: CASSEGAAYQETQYF. The CDR3 DNA reads as TGTGCCAGCAGTGAGGGAGCAGCCTACCAAGAGACCCAGTACTTC. The genes are TRBV2 and TRBJ2-5, with D perhaps TRBD2 (5 bases). Germline V gene data show CDR1 as SNHLY and CDR2 as FYNNEI. Between the trimmed V and J ends, which lost 3 bases and 0 bases, there was a span of 11 bases. The CDR3 is 15 amino acids. Full variable domain (outside the CDR3, taken from reference TRBV2 and TRBJ2-5): EPEVTQTPSHQVTQMGQEVILRCVPISNHLYFYWYRQILGQKVEFLVSFYNNEISEKSEIFDDQFSVERPDGSNFTLKIRSTKLEDSAMYFCASSEGAAYQETQYFGPGTRLLVL.

There are many counts of this clonotype. The chain carries TRBV7-2 and TRBJ1-1; 8 bases fit TRBD1. The trim removed 1 base at V and 6 bases at J, leaving 7 bases unmatched. Germline V CDR1 and CDR2: SGHTA, FQGNSA. CDR3 length equals 15 residues. The CDR3 DNA reads TGTGCCAGCAGCTTAGGACAGGGGTCCTCCCCTGAAGCTTTCTTT. It is translated as CASSLGQGSSPEAFF.

The J gene is TRBJ1-4, the V gene TRBV5-6; the D is unclear. This CDR3 region has 14 residues. CDR1 is SGHDT, CDR2 YYEEEE, per germline. V shed 0 bases and J shed 4 bases, with 7 bases lying between them. CDR3: CASSLGGFNEKLFF. The CDR3 DNA is TGTGCCAGCAGCTTGGGAGGGTTTAATGAAAAACTGTTTTTT.